This is a list of T cell receptor beta chains from one sample in a study of blood T cells in healthy people across ages. TCRdb processed the 5' RACE reads anew with MiXCR; each CDR3 protein has one entry. The data show 850,000 or so distinct CDR3 sequences, less than 35% seen once. Sequencing used blood. These TCRs come from a woman aged 80 or over in good health. Both conserved end residues are part of each CDR3. The D gene is left open where the match is weak. Some rows mark clone size as missing; the rest say once, few, many or name a class of expanded clone.

>NA|TRBJ1-4|few|TRBV20-1
TGCAGTGCTAGAGACGCCGCCCGGGGAGGGACTAATGAAAAACTGTTTTTT
CSARDAARGGTNEKLFF
>TRBD2|TRBJ2-3|many|TRBV4-2
TGTGCCAGCAGCCAAGATTTAGCGCGGGGGGGCCGAGATACGCAGTATTTT
CASSQDLARGGRDTQYF
>NA|TRBJ1-1|many|TRBV18
TGTGCCAGCTCACCAATCGGAGGGAACACTGAAGCTTTCTTT
CASSPIGGNTEAFF
>NA|TRBJ2-3|many|TRBV6-5
TGTGCCAGCAGTTACGGGTCGAGGTCAGATACGCAGTATTTT
CASSYGSRSDTQYF
>NA|TRBJ1-5|many|TRBV12-3/TRBV12-4
TGTGCCAGCAGACGTAAACTGAGCAATCAGCCCCAGCATTTT
CASRRKLSNQPQHF
>NA|TRBJ2-2|NA|TRBV4-2
TGTGCCAGCAGCCAAGTCGGTTTATACTTCCGGCAGGAGAACACCGGGGAGCTGTTTTTT
CASSQVGLYFRQENTGELFF
>TRBD1|TRBJ1-2|few|TRBV20-1
TGCAGTGCTAGAGATCAAGGAGCAGGGGGGCCCCAGTATGGCTACACCTTC
CSARDQGAGGPQYGYTF
>NA|TRBJ2-7|many|TRBV7-9
TGTGCCAGCAGCACCCGACAGGAGGGGCCCTACGAGCAGTACTTC
CASSTRQEGPYEQYF
>TRBD1|TRBJ2-2|NA|TRBV7-2
TGTGCCAGCAGCTTAGGGACAGGGGGTCCCGGGGAGCTGTTTTTT
CASSLGTGGPGELFF
>NA|TRBJ2-3|many|TRBV7-2
TGTGCCAGCAGCTTCGACGGGGGAGGCACAGATACGCAGTATTTT
CASSFDGGGTDTQYF
>TRBD1|TRBJ2-7|NA|TRBV7-2
TGTGCCAGCAGCTTATACAGGGGGAACAGCGAGCAGTACTTC
CASSLYRGNSEQYF
>NA|TRBJ2-7|few|TRBV6-2/TRBV6-3
TGTGCCAGCAGTTACCTCAGGGGCGACGCCTACGAGCAGTACTTC
CASSYLRGDAYEQYF
>NA|TRBJ1-2|NA|TRBV5-5
TGTGCCAGCAGCTTGCAGGCAGGGTCCGACTATGGCTACACCTTC
CASSLQAGSDYGYTF
>TRBD1|TRBJ1-4|few|TRBV5-1
TGCGCCAGCAGCGACTCCGGGGGACAGGGGGAAAAACTGTTTTTT
CASSDSGGQGEKLFF
>NA|TRBJ2-7|many|TRBV29-1
TGCAGCGTACGGACAAACCCCTACGAGCAGTACTTC
CSVRTNPYEQYF
>TRBD2|TRBJ2-5|many|TRBV19
TGTGCCAGTAGTATAGTTAGCGGGGGACAAGAGACCCAGTACTTC
CASSIVSGGQETQYF
>NA|TRBJ1-3|NA|TRBV6-5
TGTGCCAGCAGTTACTCGCCCAGAACTGGAAACACCATATATTTT
CASSYSPRTGNTIYF
>NA|TRBJ2-7|many|TRBV10-2
TGCGCCAGCAGTGAGTTAAAGACAGGCTCCTACGAGCAGTACTTC
CASSELKTGSYEQYF
>TRBD1|TRBJ2-5|many|TRBV10-3
TGTGCCATCAGTGCAGGGGGCCACCAAGAGACCCAGTACTTC
CAISAGGHQETQYF
>TRBD2|TRBJ2-1|many|TRBV12-3/TRBV12-4
TGTGCCAGCAGTTCACTAGCGGGGGTGGGCAATGAGCAGTTCTTC
CASSSLAGVGNEQFF
>NA|TRBJ1-1|NA|TRBV6-2/TRBV6-3
TGTGCCAGCGGCCACCCGGGGAGGAACACTGAAGCTTTCTTT
CASGHPGRNTEAFF
>NA|TRBJ1-2|few|TRBV30
TGTGCCTGGACAGGGAATCTTGGCTACACCTTC
CAWTGNLGYTF
>NA|TRBJ1-2|NA|TRBV12-3/TRBV12-4
TGTGCCAGCAGTCCCCGGACAGAGAACTATGACTACACCTTC
CASSPRTENYDYTF
>NA|TRBJ2-5|NA|TRBV6-2/TRBV6-3
TGTGCCAGCAGCCACTCATTCGGACGGAAAGAAGAGACCCAGTACTTC
CASSHSFGRKEETQYF
>NA|TRBJ2-3|NA|TRBV15
TGTGCCACCAGCAGAGATGGGGGGGCCTATGATACGCAGTATTTT
CATSRDGGAYDTQYF
>NA|TRBJ1-1|few|TRBV18
TGTGCCAGCTCACCGTCGGGGGGGGACACTGAAGCTTTCTTT
CASSPSGGDTEAFF
>NA|TRBJ2-7|NA|TRBV20-1
TGCAGTGCTAAGGGACTCAGCTCCTACGAGCAGTACTTC
CSAKGLSSYEQYF
>TRBD2|TRBJ2-2|NA|TRBV11-3
TGTGCCAGCAGCTCCGGGACTAGAGTCACCGGGGAGCTGTTTTTT
CASSSGTRVTGELFF
>NA|TRBJ1-5|NA|TRBV6-2/TRBV6-3
TGTGCCAGCAGATCGGACAGCCATAGCAATCAGCCCCAGCATTTT
CASRSDSHSNQPQHF
>NA|TRBJ1-2|NA|TRBV6-2/TRBV6-3
TGTGTCAGCAGTTACGAGGTGCGGTATGGCTACACCTTC
CVSSYEVRYGYTF
>NA|TRBJ2-1|once|TRBV27
TGTGCCAGCAGTATTCGCAGGGGAGGTGATGAGCAGTTCTTC
CASSIRRGGDEQFF
>TRBD1|TRBJ2-1|NA|TRBV19
TGTGCCAGTAGTAGAGGAGGGGACAGGGAAATTTACAATGAGCAGTTCTTC
CASSRGGDREIYNEQFF
>NA|TRBJ2-4|NA|TRBV14
TGTGCCAGCAGCCAAGATTCCAGAAAGTACTTC
CASSQDSRKYF
>TRBD1|TRBJ1-5|few|TRBV20-1
TGCAGTGCTAGGCGGTCAGGGGGAGGCCAGCCCCAGCATTTT
CSARRSGGGQPQHF
>NA|TRBJ2-1|NA|TRBV7-9
TGTGCCAGCAGCTTAGTACAGTCCTACAATGAGCAGTTCTTC
CASSLVQSYNEQFF
>NA|TRBJ1-5|many|TRBV2
TGTGCCAGCAGTGGGACGGGGACGGCGGAACCGCATTTT
CASSGTGTAEPHF
>TRBD1|TRBJ1-1|NA|TRBV20-1
TGCAGTGCTAGAGCCGGGACAGGGTCCTTTGGGGCTTTCTTT
CSARAGTGSFGAFF
>NA|TRBJ2-1|many|TRBV20-1
TGCAGTGCTGGCTCCGGGATACCAACCACCAGCTCCTACAATGAGCAGTTCTTC
CSAGSGIPTTSSYNEQFF
>NA|TRBJ2-3|NA|TRBV7-6
TGTGCCAGCCGCCCAGGAGGGGTCGCGGGAGATACGCAGTATTTT
CASRPGGVAGDTQYF
>TRBD1|TRBJ2-1|many|TRBV20-1
TGCAGTGCTGTCCGGGACAGGCGTCTCAATGAGCAGTTCTTC
CSAVRDRRLNEQFF
>NA|TRBJ1-6|NA|TRBV6-5
TGTGCCAGCATGGGGTGGGAGTCCTATAATTCACCCCTCCACTTT
CASMGWESYNSPLHF
>TRBD2|TRBJ2-1|many|TRBV2
TGTGCCAGCAGTGAAAGGGGCGGGGGGGTCTACAATGAGCAGTTCTTC
CASSERGGGVYNEQFF
>TRBD1|TRBJ2-6|many|TRBV28
TGTGCCAGCAGTCAGCCCGGGACAGCCACCTACTCTGGGGCCAACGTCCTGACTTTC
CASSQPGTATYSGANVLTF
>NA|TRBJ1-1|NA|TRBV27
TGTGCCAGCAGCCAGGACAGTTCCCCTGAAGCTTTCTTT
CASSQDSSPEAFF
>NA|TRBJ2-3|NA|TRBV20-1
TGCGGTGCCCTCGGGCGGGGTCGGGGGACAGATACGCAGTATTTT
CGALGRGRGTDTQYF
>NA|TRBJ1-5|few|TRBV3-1
TGTGCCAGCAGCCAAGATTCAGGGTTAGGCAATCAGCCCCAGCATTTT
CASSQDSGLGNQPQHF
>TRBD2|TRBJ2-3|NA|TRBV9
TGTGCCAGCAGCGTAGATCCCTCTACTAGCGGGGGGGGGCGAGATACGCAGTATTTT
CASSVDPSTSGGGRDTQYF
>TRBD1|TRBJ2-5|NA|TRBV20-1
TGCAGTGCCCACGGACAGGGGTCTATGAGTCAAGAGACCCAGTACTTC
CSAHGQGSMSQETQYF
>NA|TRBJ1-2|NA|TRBV20-1
TGCAGTACTAGAGTCCCCTTTATGGGGGCAAACTATGGCTACACCTTC
CSTRVPFMGANYGYTF
>NA|TRBJ1-1|NA|TRBV12-3/TRBV12-4
TGTGCCAGCAGTCCCGCGGTTGTCACTGAAGCTTTCTTT
CASSPAVVTEAFF